This TCR beta chain was identified in a study of blood T cell repertoires in COVID-19. Study-level background: Specimens from acute and convalescent COVID-19 originated in the United States, Italy and Spain. Sources were T cells, B-cell-depleted T cells, or PBMCs; the material itself was cDNA or gDNA.

This clone has just a few counts. The CDR3 runs to 12 residues. Germline V lookup: CDR1 MNHEY, CDR2 SMNVEV (reference sequence). Trimming removed 6 bases from V and 8 bases from J, with 8 bases in between. In the authors' workflow: Amplification of reference gene primers provided the estimated nucleated cell counts. Assay used: immunoSEQ multiplex PCR; TCRdb lists only in-frame clones, some missing. From that table come the V and J calls and clone size; the DNA was used to work out D and trimming. Of 150,000 to 200,000 clones listed, roughly 77% are singletons. Seattle's enrolled individuals joined amid active infection and were then monitored longitudinally.

The source material was peripheral blood. The origin of this receptor is a woman between 40 and 50 years old with COVID-19, enrolled during active disease. The rearrangement joins TRBV27 to TRBJ1-6; no clear D. DNA of the CDR3: TGTGCCAGCAGCGCGTACGATTCACCCCTCCACTTT. This codes for CASSAYDSPLHF.